Shown below are 9 T cell receptor beta chains from a single sample sequenced in a study of blood T cell repertoires in COVID-19. Data came from immunoSEQ multiplex PCR; TCRdb stores just in-frame clones and leaves some out. This repertoire shows 200,000 to 250,000 clones, 86% found once; its top ten account for around an eighth. Sequencing was done on a sample of peripheral blood. The receptors derive from a man at least 80 years old with acute or convalescent COVID-19.

The genes are TRBV3-1 (or the pseudogene TRBV3-2) and TRBJ2-5, with D possibly being TRBD1 (6 bases). This CDR3 is 13 amino acids long. The V and J ends lost 4 bases and 5 bases respectively, with 11 bases between them. Germline CDR1 and CDR2: LGHDT and YNNKEL (reference sequence). The CDR3 region has the DNA TGTGCCAGCAGCCCAGGGGTGCAGGAGACCCAGTACTTC. Protein product: CASSPGVQETQYF.

The J gene is TRBJ2-3, the V gene TRBV27; no clear D gene. Trimming left V 4 bases short and J 6 bases short, with 14 bases between. Germline CDR1 is MNHEY and CDR2 is SMNVEV (reference sequence). CDR3 size: 14 residues. The CDR3 sequence: CASSYDTKRDTQYF. The CDR3 DNA sequence: TGTGCCAGCAGTTACGACACAAAACGCGATACGCAGTATTTT.

V gene TRBV28 combines with J gene TRBJ2-7; TRBD1 matches at 7 bases. V lost 7 bases and J lost 3; bases outside the gene matches: 9. Germline assignment: CDR1 MDHEN and CDR2 SYDVKM. The CDR3 contains 14 residues. The chain's CDR3 is CASTLSGTDYEQYF. The CDR3 DNA sequence: TGTGCCAGCACCTTATCCGGGACAGACTACGAGCAGTACTTC.

The gene calls are TRBV6-1 and TRBJ1-5; D may be TRBD1 (6 bases). The V and J ends lost 2 bases and 7 bases respectively, with 18 bases between them. The germline V gene has CDR1 MNHNS and CDR2 SASEGT. The CDR3 spans 16 residues. CDR3 nucleotide sequence: TGTGCCAGCAGTGAAACTCCCAGGGGAACAGGACAGCCCCAGCATTTT. This translates into CASSETPRGTGQPQHF.

This rearrangement joins TRBV19 to TRBJ1-2; D is unresolved. Germline values: CDR1 LNHDA, CDR2 SQIVND (reference sequence). The CDR3 runs 15 residues. Deletions cut 2 bases from V and 1 base from J, with 11 bases between. CDR3 sequence (DNA): TGTGCCAGTAGTATAAGTGCAGGAAGTAACTATGGCTACACCTTC. Its protein product is CASSISAGSNYGYTF.

This CDR3 reads CAISDRQANTEAFF. The CDR3 coding sequence is TGTGCCATCAGTGACCGGCAGGCGAACACTGAAGCTTTCTTT. The genes are TRBV10-3 and TRBJ1-1; D is uncertain. Trimming removed 3 bases at V and 1 base at J, with 9 bases between. This CDR3 contains 14 residues. The V gene's germline CDR1 is ENHRY and CDR2 SYGVKD.

The chain employs TRBV5-6 and TRBJ1-5; TRBD1 is a possible D gene (5 bases). The germline V gene has CDR1 SGHDT and CDR2 YYEEEE. The CDR3 totals 15 residues. The V end was cut by 4 bases, the J end by 5 bases, with 16 bases between. The CDR3 reads CASSLGGGNYQPQHF. The CDR3 bases are TGTGCCAGCAGCCTTGGGGGGGGAAATTATCAGCCCCAGCATTTT.

This chain links TRBV18 with TRBJ2-5; D gene uncertain. V was cut by 3 bases and J by 4 bases, with 6 bases left in between. This CDR3 region has 12 residues. Germline CDR1 is KGHSH and CDR2 is LQKENI. As DNA, the CDR3 is TGTGCCAGCTCACCGCGGCGAGAGACCCAGTACTTC. This sequence encodes CASSPRRETQYF.

The chain recombines TRBV10-3 with TRBJ2-7; D gene unclear. V lost 6 bases and J lost 1, with 13 bases in between. Germline CDR1 reads ENHRY; CDR2 reads SYGVKD. The CDR3 covers 14 residues. The CDR3 DNA reads TGTGCCATCAGACCAGTAACCTCTTCCTACGAGCAGTACTTC. It specifies CAIRPVTSSYEQYF.